The source of this T cell receptor (beta chain) is a study of blood T cells in healthy people across ages. The germline CDR1 and CDR2 sequences are SEHNR and FQNEAQ (reference sequence). CDR3 length: 17 residues. V lost 1 base and J lost 0, with 16 bases in between. Comments on this clonotype: No antigen is known for it.

Using a J-beta primer mix together with a sample-barcoded 5' primer, a second PCR was run for roughly 6 to 11 cycles. TCRdb used MiXCR to reprocess the 5' RACE reads, holding one entry per CDR3 protein. The sample yields approximately 760,000 distinct CDR3 sequences, 20% to 25% seen once. Findings and limits, study-wide: Observed TCR beta diversity showed a strong correlation with the percentage of naive T cells as measured by flow cytometry.

The same sample was also used in a study of T cells of mothers and their children. That publication notes: For each mother, over 9.5 million TCR beta CDR3 reads were obtained, and for each child, around 3 million.

The chain employs TRBV7-9 and TRBJ2-7; D is unresolved. The clonotype originates from a boy aged 5 to 17 in good health. Sample: blood. In DNA, the CDR3 is TGTGCCAGCAGCTTAGTTGGGTATGGGGATCGCTCCTACGAGCAGTACTTC. Its translation is CASSLVGYGDRSYEQYF.